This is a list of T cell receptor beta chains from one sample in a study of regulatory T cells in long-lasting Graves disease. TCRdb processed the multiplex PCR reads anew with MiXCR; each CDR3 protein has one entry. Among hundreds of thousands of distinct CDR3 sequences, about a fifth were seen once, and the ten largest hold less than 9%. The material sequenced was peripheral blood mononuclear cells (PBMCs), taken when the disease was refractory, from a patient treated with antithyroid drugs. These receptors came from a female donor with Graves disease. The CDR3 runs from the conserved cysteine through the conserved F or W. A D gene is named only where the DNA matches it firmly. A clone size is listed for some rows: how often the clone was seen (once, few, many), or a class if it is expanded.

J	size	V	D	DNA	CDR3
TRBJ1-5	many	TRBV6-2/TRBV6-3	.	TGTGCCAGCAGTTACACTACAGGGAAACAGCCCCAGCATTTT	CASSYTTGKQPQHF
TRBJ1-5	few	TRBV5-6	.	TGTGCCAGCAGCTTGTGGTTGAGAGGCAATCAGCCCCAGCATTTT	CASSLWLRGNQPQHF
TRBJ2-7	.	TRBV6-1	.	TGTGCCAGCAGGGAGGTTTCGGCCGAGCAGTACTTC	CASREVSAEQYF
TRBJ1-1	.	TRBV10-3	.	TGTGCCATCAGTGAGTCCCCCGACAGCAGCGCTGAAGCTTTCTTT	CAISESPDSSAEAFF
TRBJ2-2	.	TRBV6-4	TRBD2	TGTGCCAGCAGTCGACTAGCGCTTACCGGGGAGCTGTTTTTT	CASSRLALTGELFF
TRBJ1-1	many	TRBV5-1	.	TGCGCCAGCAGCTTGTTTTCAGGAGGGAGCACTGAAGCTTTCTTT	CASSLFSGGSTEAFF
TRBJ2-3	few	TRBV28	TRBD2	TGTGCCAGCAGTTTTAGCGGGAGGTCAGATACGCAGTATTTT	CASSFSGRSDTQYF
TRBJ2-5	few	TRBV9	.	TGTGCCAGCAGCGTAGTGGGCGGAGAAGAGACCCAGTACTTC	CASSVVGGEETQYF
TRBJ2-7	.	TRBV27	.	TGTGCCAGCAGTTTACTGGGACCTGAGGAGCAGTACTTC	CASSLLGPEEQYF
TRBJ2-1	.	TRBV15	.	TGTGCCACCAGCCCGGGGGCGGGAGTTGGCGAGCAGTTCTTC	CATSPGAGVGEQFF
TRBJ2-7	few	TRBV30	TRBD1	TGTGCCTGGAGCAGGGACAGGGAATACGAGCAGTACTTC	CAWSRDREYEQYF
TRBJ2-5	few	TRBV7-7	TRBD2	TGTGCTAGCAGCCCTGGGACTAGCGGGATAGCTCAAGAGACCCAGTACTTC	CASSPGTSGIAQETQYF
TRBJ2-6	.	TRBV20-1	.	TGCAGGGCCCGTACCCAGTTGAGGACCCAATCTAACGTCCTGACTTTC	CRARTQLRTQSNVLTF
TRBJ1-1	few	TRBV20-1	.	TGCAGTGCTAGTTCTCCAAGGCCCACCGAAGCTTTCTTT	CSASSPRPTEAFF
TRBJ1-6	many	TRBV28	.	TGTGCCAGCAGTTTAAGGAGGTCGTTTAATTCACCCCTCCACTTT	CASSLRRSFNSPLHF